Below, 22 T cell receptor beta chains from the same sample are listed, as sequenced in a study of graft-versus-host responses after intestinal transplantation. Clones were sequenced by immunoSEQ multiplex PCR, and TCRdb holds only the in-frame ones, with some missing. This table has about 70,000 clones, about 94% appearing once. No antigen has been assigned to these receptors. Specimen: unstimulated CD8+ T cells sorted from spleen or lymph node cells, collected before intestinal transplant. All receptors derive from a human donor who received an intestinal transplant.

The chain joins TRBV14 to TRBJ1-2, with 8 positions matching TRBD1. This CDR3 is 15 amino acids long. The germline V gene encodes CDR1 SGHDN and CDR2 FVKESK. J was trimmed by 4 bases and V by 1 base; bases with no gene match: 5. The CDR3: CASSQGWDRPYGYTF. For the CDR3, the DNA is TGTGCCAGCAGCCAAGGATGGGACAGGCCCTATGGCTACACCTTC.

This clone was seen just once. The rearrangement joins TRBV6-1 to TRBJ1-4; no clear D. Germline V gene lookup returns CDR1 MNHNS and CDR2 SASEGT. Trimming removed 6 bases from V and 4 bases from J, with 3 bases in between. The CDR3 sequence is 11 residues long. The CDR3 here is CASRSNEKLFF. In DNA form, the CDR3 reads TGTGCCAGCAGAAGTAATGAAAAACTGTTTTTT.

The J gene is TRBJ1-3, the V gene TRBV6-5; D is undetermined. CDR3 size: 15 residues. CDR1 is MNHEY, CDR2 SVGAGI, per germline. Trimming pared 1 base from V and 2 bases from J, leaving 9 bases between. The CDR3 reads CASSYLHPTGNTIYF. DNA of the CDR3: TGTGCCAGCAGTTACTTACACCCTACTGGAAACACCATATATTTT.

This clone was recorded once. The CDR3 reads CASNSQGGTNYGYTF. The CDR3 nucleotides read TGCGCCAGCAACTCACAGGGGGGCACTAACTATGGCTACACCTTC. This chain connects TRBV5-1 to TRBJ1-2; 8 bases are a match to TRBD1. V lost 6 bases to trimming and J lost 0 bases; unmatched junction nucleotides: 7. In germline, CDR1 is SGHRS, CDR2 YFSETQ. CDR3 length: 15 amino acids.

The genes are TRBV30 and TRBJ2-5, with D perhaps assigned TRBD1 or TRBD2 (6 bases each). The germline V and J ends were trimmed by 3 bases and 4 bases, with 15 bases remaining between them. The germline V gene has CDR1 GTSNPN and CDR2 SVGIG (reference sequence). This CDR3 is built from 14 residues. CDR3 nucleotide sequence: TGTGCCTGGAGCGAGGGGGGTTTAGGAGAGACCCAGTACTTC. Encoded protein: CAWSEGGLGETQYF.

This clone has only a few counts. The chain carries TRBV7-8 and TRBJ2-3; D may be TRBD2 (5 bases). V was trimmed by 7 bases and J by 3 bases, leaving 14 bases between them. Looked up from germline, CDR1 is SGHVS and CDR2 is FQNEAQ. The CDR3 has 14 amino acids. The chain's CDR3 is CASTLGRGTDTQYF. The CDR3 nucleotides are TGTGCCAGCACCCTTGGACGGGGAACAGATACGCAGTATTTT. Combining the CDR3 with reference TRBV7-8 and TRBJ2-3 gives the whole variable domain GAGVSQSPRYKVAKRGQDVALRCDPISGHVSLFWYQQALGQGPEFLTYFQNEAQLDKSGLPSDRFFAERPEGSVSTLKIQRTQQEDSAVYLCASTLGRGTDTQYFGPGTRLTVL.

The J gene is TRBJ2-6, the V gene TRBV13; D is unclear. V lost 5 bases and J lost 1, with 21 bases in between. CDR3 size: 19 residues. Germline lookup yields CDR1 PRHDT and CDR2 FYEKMQ (reference sequence). The DNA of the CDR3 is TGTGCCAGCAGCCCCCATCGGGCGGCAAGAGCTTCTGGGGCCAACGTCCTGACTTTC. Its protein product is CASSPHRAARASGANVLTF. Based on the CDR3 plus reference TRBV13 and TRBJ2-6, the full variable domain is AAGVIQSPRHLIKEKRETATLKCYPIPRHDTVYWYQQGPGQDPQFLISFYEKMQSDKGSIPDRFSAQQFSDYHSELNMSSLELGDSALYFCASSPHRAARASGANVLTFGAGSRLTVL.

The sample holds a few counts of this clone. The CDR3 protein is CATSPAQGNTGELFF. Here the CDR3 DNA reads TGCGCCACCTCACCAGCCCAGGGGAACACCGGGGAGCTGTTTTTT. The chain joins TRBV5-1 to TRBJ2-2; D might be TRBD1 (5 bases). This CDR3 has 15 residues. CDR1 and CDR2 (germline): SGHRS, YFSETQ. V was shortened by 9 bases and J by 1 base, with 16 bases between the two germline ends.

The rearrangement links TRBV28 to TRBJ2-7, with D perhaps matching TRBD1 (6 bases). The V end lost 3 bases, the J end lost 7 bases, and 19 bases lay between the germline ends. The CDR3 extends over 15 amino acids. The germline V gene encodes CDR1 MDHEN and CDR2 SYDVKM. The CDR3, as DNA: TGTGCCAGCAGTTTCCCGAGGAACAGGGAATCGGAGCAGTACTTC. This translates into CASSFPRNRESEQYF. Supplemented by reference TRBV28 and TRBJ2-7, the full variable domain reads DVKVTQSSRYLVKRTGEKVFLECVQDMDHENMFWYRQDPGLGLRLIYFSYDVKMKEKGDIPEGYSVSREKKERFSLILESASTNQTSMYLCASSFPRNRESEQYFGPGTRLTVT.

The chain employs TRBV15 and TRBJ2-7; tentative D call: TRBD1 (5 bases). Trimming stripped 2 bases from V and 1 base from J, with 12 bases between. The CDR3 has 15 residues. Germline CDR1 LNHNV, CDR2 YYDKDF (reference sequence). CDR3 sequence (DNA): TGTGCCACCAGCAGATCCCAGGGTCTATCCTACGAGCAGTACTTC. This sequence encodes CATSRSQGLSYEQYF.

V usage is TRBV28 and J usage is TRBJ2-5; 8 nucleotides agree with TRBD1. The assigned J gene may be wrong: the sequence end matches TRBJ2-7 better. The CDR3 consists of 15 residues. From germline, CDR1 is MDHEN and CDR2 SYDVKM. CDR3 coding DNA: TGTGCCAGCAGTTTATTGGGGACAGGACGCTACGAGCAGTACTTC. Protein sequence: CASSLLGTGRYEQYF.

This clone was detected a few times. This rearrangement joins TRBV19 to TRBJ1-5, with a weak D call TRBD1 (5 bases). CDR3 size: 15 residues. Germline V gives CDR1 LNHDA, CDR2 SQIVND (reference sequence). Trimming took 7 bases from V and 0 from J, leaving 13 bases between them. CDR3: CASTDGQGSNQPQHF. The CDR3 region has the DNA TGTGCCAGTACCGATGGGCAGGGTAGCAATCAGCCCCAGCATTTT.

The chain combines TRBV6-1 with TRBJ2-7, with D perhaps matching TRBD2 (6 bases). The CDR3 loop spans 15 amino acids. V was clipped by 5 bases and J by 4 bases, with 18 bases between them. Germline V CDR1 and CDR2: MNHNS, SASEGT. The DNA for the CDR3 is TGTGCCAGCAGTTCCCGGGACTCCGTCGTTTACGAGCAGTACTTC. Translation gives CASSSRDSVVYEQYF.

The rearrangement links TRBV7-2 to TRBJ2-7; no firm D call. Per germline, CDR1 SGHTA and CDR2 FQGNSA. V was clipped by 4 bases and J by 5 bases, with 18 bases between them. The CDR3 runs to 15 residues. CDR3 in amino acids: CASSSGSTGAHEQYF. The CDR3 region has the DNA TGTGCCAGCAGCTCGGGTTCCACCGGCGCCCACGAGCAGTACTTC.

V and J are TRBV7-8 and TRBJ1-4; D gene ambiguous. Germline values: CDR1 SGHVS, CDR2 FQNEAQ. With 5 bases removed from V and 0 bases from J, the gap between germline ends came to 10 bases. This CDR3 contains 15 residues. The CDR3 protein is CASSPHLATNEKLFF. For the CDR3, the DNA is TGTGCCAGCAGCCCTCACCTTGCAACTAATGAAAAACTGTTTTTT. The whole variable domain, remainder taken from reference TRBV7-8 and TRBJ1-4, is GAGVSQSPRYKVAKRGQDVALRCDPISGHVSLFWYQQALGQGPEFLTYFQNEAQLDKSGLPSDRFFAERPEGSVSTLKIQRTQQEDSAVYLCASSPHLATNEKLFFGSGTQLSVL.

The rearrangement links TRBV7-8 to TRBJ1-3; D call uncertain. Germline lookup yields CDR1 SGHVS and CDR2 FQNEAQ. The CDR3 totals 14 residues. Trimming removed 1 base from V and 1 base from J, with 5 bases in between. The CDR3 DNA sequence: TGTGCCAGCAGCTTAGTACAATCTGGAAACACCATATATTTT. This translates into CASSLVQSGNTIYF.

Points on this clone: The sample holds other DNA sequences that translate to the same CDR3. This chain uses TRBV6-5 with TRBJ1-4; 9 bases are a match to TRBD1. Germline lookup yields CDR1 MNHEY and CDR2 SVGAGI. The junction had 0 bases not matched to a gene; V was cut back by 0 bases and J by 1 base. The CDR3 contains 16 residues. The CDR3 protein is CASSYSTGGTNEKLFF. CDR3 nucleotide sequence: TGTGCCAGCAGTTACTCGACAGGGGGAACTAATGAAAAACTGTTTTTT.

V usage is TRBV4-1 and J usage is TRBJ1-1; D is unclear. The V gene's germline CDR1 is MGHRA and CDR2 YSYEKL. The V gene lost 2 bases and the J gene lost 3 bases, with 16 bases spanning the gap. This CDR3 spans 16 amino acids. The CDR3 nucleotides read TGCGCCAGCAGCCAACGGCGACGGTGGGTAGACACTGAAGCTTTCTTT. It codes for CASSQRRRWVDTEAFF.

The V and J genes are TRBV27 and TRBJ1-4; possibly TRBD1 for D (6 bases). CDR1 and CDR2 (germline): MNHEY, SMNVEV (reference sequence). Trimming cost V 3 bases and J 7 bases, with 12 bases left between them. The CDR3 is made up of 14 amino acids. CDR3 nucleotides: TGTGCCAGCAGTTTCCCCAGGGGTGGTGAAAAACTGTTTTTT. Amino acids: CASSFPRGGEKLFF.

This chain uses TRBV25-1 with TRBJ1-2, with 7 bases that match TRBD1. Losses at the gene ends were 1 base for V and 4 bases for J; bases not matched to a gene: 3. The CDR3 sequence is 14 residues long. CDR1 and CDR2 from the germline V gene are MGHDK and SYGVNS. DNA for the CDR3: TGTGCCAGCAGTGAATGGGGGACAGTCTATGGCTACACCTTC. Amino acid sequence: CASSEWGTVYGYTF.

The chain carries TRBV9 and TRBJ1-1; D is unresolved. V shed 0 bases and J shed 3 bases, with 6 bases lying between them. Germline loops: CDR1 SGDLS, CDR2 YYNGEE. The CDR3 runs 13 residues. The CDR3 DNA reads as TGTGCCAGCAGCGTAGAGGGCCACACTGAAGCTTTCTTT. It codes for CASSVEGHTEAFF.

CDR3 nucleotides: TGTGCCAGCAGCTGGACGCCGGGGGCCGACGACGAGCAGTACTTC. This encodes CASSWTPGADDEQYF. The genes are TRBV5-6 and TRBJ2-7; tentatively, D is TRBD1 or TRBD2 (6 bases each). Trimming pared 3 bases from V and 5 bases from J, leaving 18 bases between. This CDR3 has 15 residues. Germline V gene lookup returns CDR1 SGHDT and CDR2 YYEEEE.